The 27 T cell receptor beta chains reported below all come from one sample, sequenced in a study of OX40 agonist ivuxolimab in advanced cancers. Produced via immunoSEQ multiplex PCR; TCRdb's table is partial and in-frame only. The table has roughly 89,000 clones, roughly 88% seen once; the top ten hold approximately 0.3%. Sequencing used CD4+ or CD8+ T cells sorted from blood, obtained in a trial of the OX40 agonist ivuxolimab. The receptors shown here come from an adult with an advanced solid tumor such as melanoma, head and neck, liver or kidney cancer.

This chain links TRBV19 with TRBJ2-1, with TRBD2 matching over 13 bases. This CDR3 contains 18 residues. Germline CDR1 is LNHDA and CDR2 is SQIVND (reference sequence). Losses at the gene ends were 7 bases for V and 4 bases for J; bases not matched to a gene: 13. The CDR3: CASKRGTSGTGAYNEQFF. CDR3 DNA: TGTGCCAGTAAAAGAGGGACTAGCGGGACCGGGGCGTACAATGAGCAGTTCTTC.

The chain recombines TRBV5-6 with TRBJ1-4; possibly TRBD1 for D (5 bases). Germline V gene sequence: CDR1 SGHDT, CDR2 YYEEEE. The CDR3 length is 12 residues. Trimming shortened V by 3 bases and J by 7 bases, and 7 bases separated the two germline ends. The CDR3 protein is CASSSRVEKLFF. DNA for the CDR3: TGTGCCAGCAGCTCCAGGGTTGAAAAACTGTTTTTT.

The chain employs TRBV25-1 and TRBJ2-2; 7 nucleotides align to TRBD2. Germline CDR1 is MGHDK and CDR2 is SYGVNS. CDR3 length: 14 amino acids. Germline trimming cut 4 bases from V and 8 bases from J; bases unmatched to any gene: 7. CDR3: CASSGLARGGELFF. DNA for the CDR3: TGTGCCAGCAGTGGACTAGCTCGGGGAGGGGAGCTGTTTTTT. The entire variable domain, with the rest obtained from reference TRBV25-1 and TRBJ2-2, is as follows: EADIYQTPRYLVIGTGKKITLECSQTMGHDKMYWYQQDPGMELHLIHYSYGVNSTEKGDLSSESTVSRIRTEHFPLTLESARPSHTSQYLCASSGLARGGELFFGEGSRLTVL.

This chain uses TRBV29-1 with TRBJ1-5; D is unclear. V gave up 7 bases and J gave up 7 bases, with 14 bases separating them. The CDR3 is made up of 12 amino acids. The V gene's germline CDR1 is SQVTM and CDR2 ANQGSEA. The CDR3 sequence: CSAGEGQQPQHF. CDR3 bases: TGCAGCGCCGGGGAGGGCCAACAGCCCCAGCATTTT.

This clone has a single count. J is TRBJ2-1 and V is TRBV29-1; 7 bases are a match to TRBD1. Germline lookup yields CDR1 SQVTM and CDR2 ANQGSEA. With 6 bases clipped from V and 1 base from J, the junction kept 9 bases outside the gene matches. The CDR3 contains 15 residues. The CDR3: CSVSQWDRSYNEQFF. The CDR3 DNA sequence: TGCAGCGTATCCCAATGGGACAGATCCTACAATGAGCAGTTCTTC.

The CDR3 DNA follows: TGTGCCAGTAGTAGGGGACAGGGTCCAGATACGCAGTATTTT. This translates into CASSRGQGPDTQYF. The chain couples TRBV19 to TRBJ2-3; 9 nucleotides match TRBD1. The CDR3 extends over 14 amino acids. J lost 4 bases, V lost 4 bases, and 3 bases had no gene match. Germline values: CDR1 LNHDA, CDR2 SQIVND (reference sequence).

This clone was counted once. This sequence joins TRBV4-2 and TRBJ2-7; TRBD2 matches 9 bases. Losses at the gene ends were 1 base for V and 4 bases for J; bases not matched to a gene: 5. This CDR3 region has 15 residues. Germline V gene data show CDR1 as LGHNA and CDR2 as YNFKEQ. CDR3 region: CASSQVPSGNYEQYF. The CDR3 DNA follows: TGTGCCAGCAGCCAAGTGCCTAGCGGGAATTACGAGCAGTACTTC.

The V and J genes are TRBV7-8 and TRBJ1-5, with D perhaps TRBD1 (5 bases). Germline V gene sequence: CDR1 SGHVS, CDR2 FQNEAQ. This CDR3 is 16 amino acids long. V lost 2 bases to trimming and J lost 3 bases, with 14 bases between them. In nucleotides, the CDR3 is TGTGCCAGCAGCTTAAGGGGCAGGAGCGACAATCAGCCCCAGCATTTT. Protein: CASSLRGRSDNQPQHF. The full variable domain, completed using reference TRBV7-8 and TRBJ1-5, is GAGVSQSPRYKVAKRGQDVALRCDPISGHVSLFWYQQALGQGPEFLTYFQNEAQLDKSGLPSDRFFAERPEGSVSTLKIQRTQQEDSAVYLCASSLRGRSDNQPQHFGDGTRLSIL.

The rearrangement uses TRBV5-4 and TRBJ1-2; a weak D match, TRBD1 (5 bases). With 0 bases removed from V and 1 base from J, the gap between germline ends came to 7 bases. The germline CDR1 and CDR2 sequences are SGHNT and YYREEE (reference sequence). This CDR3 has 14 amino acids. CDR3 sequence reads: CASSLAGGNYGYTF. In nucleotides, the CDR3 is TGTGCCAGCAGCTTGGCGGGGGGTAACTATGGCTACACCTTC.

The chain carries TRBV4-1 and TRBJ1-4, with 8 bases fitting TRBD1. The V gene's germline CDR1 is MGHRA and CDR2 YSYEKL. This CDR3 is built from 18 residues. Trimming took 0 bases from V and 8 from J; bases not matched to a gene: 14. The CDR3 sequence: CASSQEALGRGLREKLFF. DNA for the CDR3: TGCGCCAGCAGCCAAGAGGCATTGGGCAGGGGGCTAAGAGAAAAACTGTTTTTT.

This chain uses TRBV7-9 with TRBJ2-7, with 9 bases that match TRBD2. Germline-derived CDR1 and CDR2 are SEHNR and FQNEAQ (reference sequence). The CDR3 has 15 residues. J gave up 0 bases and V 4 bases, and 4 bases lay outside the gene matches. The CDR3 spells CASSSSGLASYEQYF. In nucleotides, the CDR3 is TGTGCCAGCAGCTCGTCGGGACTAGCCTCCTACGAGCAGTACTTC.

The chain combines TRBV2 with TRBJ1-2, with 9 bases identical to TRBD1. This CDR3 spans 14 amino acids. Germline V gene sequence: CDR1 SNHLY, CDR2 FYNNEI. After removal of 3 bases from V and 5 bases from J, the junction contained 4 bases not matched to a gene. CDR3 region: CASSDNRGLYGYTF. The CDR3 coding sequence is TGTGCCAGCAGTGACAACAGGGGGCTGTATGGCTACACCTTC.

The J gene is TRBJ2-1, the V gene TRBV14; maybe TRBD1 (8 bases). Germline CDR1 is SGHDN and CDR2 is FVKESK. CDR3 length equals 17 residues. Trimming removed 0 bases from V and 6 bases from J, with 18 bases in between. CDR3: CASSQDWGTGGGNEQFF. DNA of the CDR3: TGTGCCAGCAGCCAAGATTGGGGGACAGGCGGGGGCAATGAGCAGTTCTTC.

V and J are TRBV28 and TRBJ2-5, with D possibly being TRBD1 (5 bases). V was trimmed by 6 bases and J by 3 bases, leaving 11 bases between them. The CDR3 covers 13 residues. Germline V gene sequence: CDR1 MDHEN, CDR2 SYDVKM. The CDR3 spells CASRQQGKETQYF. The CDR3 DNA is TGTGCCAGCAGACAGCAGGGAAAAGAGACCCAGTACTTC.

The CDR3 sequence: CASSYVRGRAEGAQYF. The CDR3 nucleotides read TGTGCCAGCAGTTACGTCCGGGGGAGGGCCGAGGGGGCCCAGTACTTC. The chain is built from TRBV6-5 and TRBJ2-5; possible D gene TRBD2, 7 bases. The germline gives CDR1 MNHEY, CDR2 SVGAGI. V was cut by 2 bases and J by 9 bases, with 22 bases left in between. The CDR3 is made up of 16 amino acids.

The chain combines TRBV12-5 with TRBJ2-2; D possibly corresponds to TRBD1 (6 bases). The CDR3 consists of 14 residues. Germline assignment: CDR1 LGHNT and CDR2 FRNRAP. V dropped 7 bases and J dropped 3 bases, with 12 bases sitting between them. The CDR3 here is CASARGSYTGELFF. The CDR3 coding sequence is TGTGCTAGTGCCAGGGGCAGTTACACCGGGGAGCTGTTTTTT.

V is TRBV4-3 and J is TRBJ2-1; D might be TRBD1 (6 bases). CDR3 size: 13 residues. The germline V gene encodes CDR1 LGHNA and CDR2 YSLEER. Trimming pared 4 bases from V and 8 bases from J, leaving 12 bases between. The CDR3 region has the DNA TGCGCCAGCAGCCTTCGGGACACCGATGAGCAGTTCTTC. Amino acid sequence: CASSLRDTDEQFF.

The rearrangement joins TRBV7-9 to TRBJ2-3, with 10 bases fitting TRBD2. There are 16 residues in the CDR3. Germline V gene sequence: CDR1 SEHNR, CDR2 FQNEAQ (reference sequence). With 0 bases clipped from V and 4 bases from J, the junction kept 4 bases outside the gene matches. CDR3 nucleotide sequence: TGTGCCAGCAGCTTAGCACTAGCGGGATCGGCAGATACGCAGTATTTT. Its protein is CASSLALAGSADTQYF.

V usage is TRBV6-1 and J usage is TRBJ2-5, with D perhaps TRBD1 (6 bases). This CDR3 has 14 residues. With 8 bases removed from V and 4 bases from J, the gap between germline ends came to 17 bases. Germline V lookup: CDR1 MNHNS, CDR2 SASEGT. The CDR3 nucleotides read TGTGCCAGCCACCTCCAAGGGGGAGTAGAGACCCAGTACTTC. Translated, it gives CASHLQGGVETQYF.

The J gene is TRBJ2-7, the V gene TRBV28, with 9 positions matching TRBD1. V was pared by 3 bases and J by 5 bases, with 8 bases of the junction left unmatched. This CDR3 comprises 15 residues. Germline V CDR1 and CDR2: MDHEN, SYDVKM. The CDR3 nucleotides read TGTGCCAGCAGTTTCCCACAGGGGGCGTCTAACGAGCAGTACTTC. This sequence encodes CASSFPQGASNEQYF.

The chain uses TRBV6-1 and TRBJ2-7, with TRBD1 matching 7 bases. Per the germline V gene, CDR1 is MNHNS and CDR2 is SASEGT. The CDR3 has 15 residues. V was clipped by 7 bases and J by 0 bases; unmatched bases: 9. CDR3 DNA sequence: TGTGCCAGCATCCCCCGACAGGGTAACTCCTACGAGCAGTACTTC. Translated, it gives CASIPRQGNSYEQYF.

The chain joins TRBV11-2 to TRBJ2-3; TRBD1 or TRBD2 may be the D gene (5 bases each). CDR1 is SGHAT, CDR2 FQNNGV, per germline. V lost 5 bases and J 5 bases, leaving 8 bases between the germline ends. CDR3 length equals 12 residues. The CDR3 DNA sequence: TGTGCCAGCAGCCGGGACCAAGATACGCAGTATTTT. Translating gives CASSRDQDTQYF. Drawing the rest from reference TRBV11-2 and TRBJ2-3, the complete variable domain is EAGVAQSPRYKIIEKRQSVAFWCNPISGHATLYWYQQILGQGPKLLIQFQNNGVVDDSQLPKDRFSAERLKGVDSTLKIQPAKLEDSAVYLCASSRDQDTQYFGPGTRLTVL.

CDR3 loop: CATKKSQSPYEQYF. DNA for the CDR3: TGTGCCACTAAAAAGAGTCAGTCTCCCTACGAGCAGTACTTC. The rearrangement links TRBV28 to TRBJ2-7; no clear D gene. The CDR3 spans 14 residues. Germline-derived CDR1 and CDR2 are MDHEN and SYDVKM. Trimming removed 10 bases from V and 2 bases from J, with 18 bases in between.

This chain connects TRBV5-1 to TRBJ2-1; D is ambiguous. CDR3 length: 14 amino acids. The germline V gene has CDR1 SGHRS and CDR2 YFSETQ. Trimming took 0 bases from V and 3 from J, leaving 7 bases between them. CDR3 coding DNA: TGCGCCAGCAGCTTGGGTGGCAGCTACAATGAGCAGTTCTTC. It is translated as CASSLGGSYNEQFF.

V and J are TRBV7-8 and TRBJ1-5; 7 bases map to TRBD1. V dropped 5 bases and J dropped 4; count of bases not matched to a gene: 14. The CDR3 has 17 residues. Germline V CDR1 and CDR2: SGHVS, FQNEAQ. CDR3 sequence (DNA): TGTGCCAGCAGCCAGGGTAGGGCAGGGGGACTTAATCAGCCCCAGCATTTT. This gives the protein CASSQGRAGGLNQPQHF.

This chain joins TRBV7-2 and TRBJ1-5, with TRBD1 identical over 7 bases. Trimming took 1 base from V and 1 from J; bases not matched to a gene: 1. The V gene's germline CDR1 is SGHTA and CDR2 FQGNSA. This CDR3 contains 15 residues. This chain's CDR3 is CASSLVGQSNQPQHF. The CDR3 DNA is TGTGCCAGCAGCTTAGTGGGACAGAGCAATCAGCCCCAGCATTTT.

The chain employs TRBV11-2 and TRBJ2-1; TRBD1 or TRBD2 may be the D gene (5 bases each). This CDR3 spans 13 amino acids. Trimming removed 5 bases at V and 10 bases at J, with 15 bases between. Germline CDR1 SGHAT, CDR2 FQNNGV. The CDR3 nucleotides read TGTGCCAGCAGCCCGGGACCGTCGGGGGAGCAGTTCTTC. Translating it yields CASSPGPSGEQFF.